The rows below give T cell receptor beta chains drawn from one sample of a study of cytomegalovirus exposure and HLA in healthy donors. Sequencing was performed with immunoSEQ multiplex PCR; in TCRdb, only in-frame clones are kept and a portion is missing. In the table there are almost 200,000 clones, 70% to 80% of which are singletons. Sample: PBMCs. Receptors were obtained from a male donor in good health and CMV-seropositive. Each CDR3 is given with its conserved first and last residue. D genes are given only for firm matches. Part of the rows lack a size; the others show once, few, many or a class for expanded clones.

>.|.|TRBV7-2|TRBJ1-5
TGTGCCAGCAGCTTAGGGCAGAACAATCAGCCCCAGCATTTT
CASSLGQNNQPQHF
>.|.|TRBV4-2|TRBJ2-3
TGTGCCAGCAGCCCCCGTGGGGACGGAGGGCCAGATACGCAGTATTTT
CASSPRGDGGPDTQYF
>.|.|TRBV5-5|TRBJ1-4
TGTGCCAGCAGCTTGTCGGGGGGACTGGTTAATGAAAAACTGTTTTTT
CASSLSGGLVNEKLFF
>few|.|TRBV9|TRBJ2-3
TGTGCCAGCAGCACCGGACTACGAGATACGCAGTATTTT
CASSTGLRDTQYF
>once|TRBD2|TRBV30|TRBJ2-3
TGTGCCTGGAGGGGATTTGGGTTAGCGGGAGCGAGAGATACGCAGTATTTT
CAWRGFGLAGARDTQYF
>.|.|TRBV27|TRBJ1-6
TGTGCCAGCAGTTTATCTACCAGGGCAAATTCACCCCTCCACTTT
CASSLSTRANSPLHF
>few|TRBD1|TRBV29-1|TRBJ2-5
TGCAGCGTTGAAGACCCGACAGGGGGCGCGATTATTGAGGAGACCCAGTACTTC
CSVEDPTGGAIIEETQYF
>.|TRBD2|TRBV27|TRBJ2-1
TGTGCCAGCAGTAGCGTTCGGGAGGCTAATGAGCAGTTCTTC
CASSSVREANEQFF
>.|.|TRBV5-1|TRBJ2-3
TGCGCCAGCAAGGGCGGGTCGGGAGCGCTCAGCACAGATACGCAGTATTTT
CASKGGSGALSTDTQYF
>.|TRBD2|TRBV28|TRBJ2-1
TGTGCCAGCACCCCTTGGGCGGTAGCGGGAACTTACAATGAGCAGTTCTTC
CASTPWAVAGTYNEQFF
>few|TRBD1|TRBV20-1|TRBJ2-7
TGCGGGGGACAGGGGAGCTACGAGCAGTACTTC
CGGQGSYEQYF
>few|TRBD2|TRBV4-1|TRBJ2-7
TGCGCCAGCAGCCAGTTAGGGACTAGATCCTACGAGCAGTACTTC
CASSQLGTRSYEQYF
>.|TRBD1|TRBV5-1|TRBJ1-6
TGCGCCAGCAGCAACCGGACAGGGAGGGGCTCACCCCTCCACTTT
CASSNRTGRGSPLHF
>.|.|TRBV10-3|TRBJ2-5
TGTGCCATCAGCGTTAGGGTTGAGGGGGAGCAGTACTTC
CAISVRVEGEQYF
>.|TRBD2|TRBV9|TRBJ2-5
TGTGCCAGCAGCGCTAGCGGAGGACGGGAGACCCAGTACTTC
CASSASGGRETQYF
>.|.|TRBV5-6|TRBJ2-2
TGTGCCAGCAGCTTGGTTCAGGGACACGGGGAGCTGTTTTTT
CASSLVQGHGELFF
>.|.|TRBV7-3|TRBJ1-1
TGTGCCAGCAGCTTTGTTAGCGACACTGAAGCTTTCTTT
CASSFVSDTEAFF
>.|TRBD2|TRBV7-9|TRBJ2-1
TGTGCCAGCAGCCGCGTTCCGGGACTAGCGGGAGAGGAGCAGTTCTTC
CASSRVPGLAGEEQFF
>.|TRBD1|TRBV28|TRBJ1-1
TGTGCCAGCAGTTTGGCAGGGGGGAACACTGAAGCTTTCTTT
CASSLAGGNTEAFF
>once|TRBD2|TRBV25-1|TRBJ2-2
TGTGCCAGCAGTGAAAGCGGGGGGAAGGCCGGGGAGCTGTTTTTT
CASSESGGKAGELFF
>.|TRBD2|TRBV4-3|TRBJ2-3
TGCGCCAGCAGCCAAGAGACTAGCGGGAGCACAGATACGCAGTATTTT
CASSQETSGSTDTQYF
>few|.|TRBV30|TRBJ1-5
TGTGCCTGGAGTCCTCTACAGGACCTAAGGGGAAATCAGCCCCAGCATTTT
CAWSPLQDLRGNQPQHF
>.|TRBD1|TRBV5-8|TRBJ1-2
TGTGCCAGCAGCTCCAGGGGGCGAGGAGATGGCTACACCTTC
CASSSRGRGDGYTF
>.|.|TRBV19|TRBJ2-7
TGTGCCAGTAGTATTGGGGGGGAACAGGGCGCCTACGAGCAGTACTTC
CASSIGGEQGAYEQYF
>few|TRBD1|TRBV27|TRBJ1-1
TGTGCCAGCAGATTAACAGGGGCGTTGGACACTGAAGCTTTCTTT
CASRLTGALDTEAFF
>.|.|TRBV7-3|TRBJ2-2
TGTGCCAGCGGAGCAGGGGGGGAGCTGTTTTTT
CASGAGGELFF
>.|TRBD2|TRBV30|TRBJ2-4
TGTGCCTGGAGTCTTAGCGGGAGTCAAGCCAAAAACATTCAGTACTTC
CAWSLSGSQAKNIQYF